This T cell receptor beta chain originates from a study of blood T cells in healthy people across ages. Study conclusions and caveats: Diversity figures derived from one million T cells were judged to underestimate the true value. Per million T cells, TCR beta diversity dropped roughly linearly as age increased.

The draw of peripheral blood yielded ten milliliters from each donor. Primers used in a second PCR of about 6 to 12 cycles were a sample-barcoded 5' primer and a J-beta primer mix. Each cDNA was tagged by a template-switch adaptor containing 12 random nucleotides. TCRdb reanalysed the 5' RACE reads using MiXCR and keeps one entry per CDR3 protein. The table lists 800,000 to 1,000,000 distinct CDR3 sequences, roughly 43% of them singletons, with roughly 12% in the top ten. A remark on this clonotype: Its antigen remains unknown.

The TCR sequence derives from a man younger than 40 in good health. Sample: blood.

This chain's CDR3 is CASSQPGDGTYEQYF. Here the CDR3 DNA reads TGCGCCAGCAGCCAACCCGGTGACGGGACCTACGAGCAGTACTTC. The chain uses TRBV4-1 and TRBJ2-7, with D tentatively TRBD2 (5 bases). The V end lost 2 bases, the J end lost 2 bases, and 13 bases lay between the germline ends. Germline V gives CDR1 MGHRA, CDR2 YSYEKL. This CDR3 is built from 15 residues.